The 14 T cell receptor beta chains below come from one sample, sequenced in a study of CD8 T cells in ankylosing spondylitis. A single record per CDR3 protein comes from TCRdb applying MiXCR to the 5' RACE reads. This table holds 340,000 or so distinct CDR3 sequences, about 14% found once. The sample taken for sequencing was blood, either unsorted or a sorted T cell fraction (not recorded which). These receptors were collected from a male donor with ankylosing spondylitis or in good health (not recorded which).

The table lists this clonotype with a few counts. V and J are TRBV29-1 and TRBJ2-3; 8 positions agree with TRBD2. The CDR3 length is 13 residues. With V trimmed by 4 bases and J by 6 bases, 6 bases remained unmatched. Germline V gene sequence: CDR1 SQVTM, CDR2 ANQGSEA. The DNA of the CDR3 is TGCAGCGTTGCCGGGAGGGCCAGTGATACGCAGTATTTT. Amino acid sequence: CSVAGRASDTQYF.

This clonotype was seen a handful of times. The CDR3 here is CASSLSGREVYNEQFF. CDR3 coding DNA: TGTGCCAGCAGCCTTAGCGGGAGGGAGGTCTACAATGAGCAGTTCTTC. The chain carries TRBV11-2 and TRBJ2-1, with TRBD2 matching 11 bases. The J segment lost 3 bases and the V segment lost 5 bases, leaving 6 bases of the junction unmatched. This CDR3 has 16 residues. Germline CDR1 and CDR2: SGHAT and FQNNGV.

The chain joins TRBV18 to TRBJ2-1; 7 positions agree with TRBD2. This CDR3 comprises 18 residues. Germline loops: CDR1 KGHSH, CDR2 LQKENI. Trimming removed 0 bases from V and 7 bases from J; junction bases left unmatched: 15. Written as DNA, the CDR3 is TGTGCCAGCTCACCACCGATCTCTAGCGGCTATTTAGGTAATGAGCAGTTCTTC. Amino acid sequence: CASSPPISSGYLGNEQFF.

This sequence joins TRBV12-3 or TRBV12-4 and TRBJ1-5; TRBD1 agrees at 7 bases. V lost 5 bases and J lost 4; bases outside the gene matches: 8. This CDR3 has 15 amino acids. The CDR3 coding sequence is TGTGCCAGCAGTACACAGGGGTTAGGTAATCAGCCCCAGCATTTT. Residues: CASSTQGLGNQPQHF.

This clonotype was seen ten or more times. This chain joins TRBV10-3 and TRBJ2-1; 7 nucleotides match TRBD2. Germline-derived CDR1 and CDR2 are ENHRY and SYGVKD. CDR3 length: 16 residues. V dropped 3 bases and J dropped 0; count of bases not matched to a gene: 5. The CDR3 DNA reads TGTGCCATCAGTGAATCAGCGGGAAGCTCCTACAATGAGCAGTTCTTC. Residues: CAISESAGSSYNEQFF.

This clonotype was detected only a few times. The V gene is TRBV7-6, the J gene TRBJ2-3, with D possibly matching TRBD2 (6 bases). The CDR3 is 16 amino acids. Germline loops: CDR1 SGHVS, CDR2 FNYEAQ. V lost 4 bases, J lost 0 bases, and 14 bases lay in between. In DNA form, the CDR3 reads TGTGCCAGCAGCTCCCCGGGGACTCCTAGCACAGATACGCAGTATTTT. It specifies CASSSPGTPSTDTQYF.

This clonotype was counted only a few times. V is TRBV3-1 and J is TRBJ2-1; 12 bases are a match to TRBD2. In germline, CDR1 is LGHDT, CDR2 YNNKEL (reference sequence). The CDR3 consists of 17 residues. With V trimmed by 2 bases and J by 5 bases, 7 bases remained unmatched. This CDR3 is CASSQPPTSGGHNEQFF. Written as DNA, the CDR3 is TGTGCCAGCAGCCAACCCCCGACTAGCGGGGGTCACAATGAGCAGTTCTTC.

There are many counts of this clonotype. CDR3: CASSSGGLDNEQFF. CDR3 nucleotides: TGCGCCAGCAGCTCAGGGGGGCTCGACAATGAGCAGTTCTTC. The chain joins TRBV5-1 to TRBJ2-1; possibly TRBD1 for D (7 bases). The CDR3 is made up of 14 amino acids. Germline V gene lookup returns CDR1 SGHRS and CDR2 YFSETQ. V was clipped by 3 bases and J by 5 bases, with 12 bases between them.

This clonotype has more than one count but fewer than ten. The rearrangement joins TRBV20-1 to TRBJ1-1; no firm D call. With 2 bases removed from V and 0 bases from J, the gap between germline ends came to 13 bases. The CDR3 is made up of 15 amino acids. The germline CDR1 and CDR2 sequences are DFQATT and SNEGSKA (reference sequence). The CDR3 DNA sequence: TGCAGTGCTAGATGGATAGGAAGGTTGAACACTGAAGCTTTCTTT. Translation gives CSARWIGRLNTEAFF.

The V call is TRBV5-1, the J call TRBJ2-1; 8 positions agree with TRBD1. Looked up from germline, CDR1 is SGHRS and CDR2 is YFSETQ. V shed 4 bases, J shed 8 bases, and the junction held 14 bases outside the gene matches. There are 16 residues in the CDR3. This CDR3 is CASSPKGQGANYEQFF. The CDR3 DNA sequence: TGCGCCAGCAGCCCTAAAGGGCAGGGGGCTAACTATGAGCAGTTCTTC.

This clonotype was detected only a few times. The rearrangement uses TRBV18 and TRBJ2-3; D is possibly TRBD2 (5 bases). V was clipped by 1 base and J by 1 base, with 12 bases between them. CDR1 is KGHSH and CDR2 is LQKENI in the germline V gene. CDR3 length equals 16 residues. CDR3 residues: CASSPLPSGGTDTQYF. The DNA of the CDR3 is TGTGCCAGCTCACCACTTCCAAGCGGAGGCACAGATACGCAGTATTTT. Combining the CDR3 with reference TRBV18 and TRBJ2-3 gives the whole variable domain NAGVMQNPRHLVRRRGQEARLRCSPMKGHSHVYWYRQLPEEGLKFMVYLQKENIIDESGMPKERFSAEFPKEGPSILRIQQVVRGDSAAYFCASSPLPSGGTDTQYFGPGTRLTVL.

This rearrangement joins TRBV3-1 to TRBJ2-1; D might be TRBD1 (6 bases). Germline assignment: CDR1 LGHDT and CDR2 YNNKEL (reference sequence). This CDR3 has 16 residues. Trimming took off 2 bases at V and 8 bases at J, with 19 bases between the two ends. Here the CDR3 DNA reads TGTGCCAGCAGCCAACATGGGACACTCTTCGTCGATGAGCAGTTCTTC. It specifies CASSQHGTLFVDEQFF.

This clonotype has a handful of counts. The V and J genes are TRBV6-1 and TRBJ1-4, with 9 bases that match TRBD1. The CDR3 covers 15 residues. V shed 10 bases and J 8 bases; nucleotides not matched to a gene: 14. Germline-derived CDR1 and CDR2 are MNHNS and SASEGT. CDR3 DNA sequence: TGTGCCATCAAAGGGTCTGGGACAGGGTACGAAAAACTGTTTTTT. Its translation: CAIKGSGTGYEKLFF.

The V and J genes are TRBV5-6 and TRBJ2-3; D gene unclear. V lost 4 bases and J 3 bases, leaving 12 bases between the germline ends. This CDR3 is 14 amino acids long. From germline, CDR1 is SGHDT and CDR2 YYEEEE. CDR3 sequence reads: CASSPPSGTDTQYF. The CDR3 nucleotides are TGTGCCAGCAGCCCACCCTCCGGAACAGATACGCAGTATTTT.